The rows below give T cell receptor beta chains drawn from one sample of a study of CD8 T cells in Susac syndrome. TCRdb independently ran MiXCR on the immunoSEQ multiplex PCR reads; one entry per CDR3 protein. In the table there are roughly 76,000 distinct CDR3 sequences, under 95% of which are singletons. Input material: CD8+ T cells from PBMCs. These receptors came from a human donor with Susac syndrome. Both conserved end residues are trimmed from each CDR3.

TRBJ2-1,TRBV24-1,ATSDLHGGRADEQF
TRBJ2-5,TRBV9,ASSADFSGGLQETQY
TRBJ2-3,TRBV5-1,ASSYRQGSVDTQY
TRBJ2-1,TRBV28,ASISFGRPNEQF
TRBJ1-1,TRBV7-8,ASSSRQGLDEAF
TRBJ2-5,TRBV7-9,ASSYPNREETQY
TRBJ1-1,TRBV19,ASSRGAYGTEAF
TRBJ2-2,TRBV9,ASSVMGVELF
TRBJ2-2,TRBV3-1,ASSRLRTELTGELF
TRBJ2-3,TRBV11-3,ASSRRYGYTDTQY
TRBJ1-5,TRBV9,ASSVGGTSNQPQH
TRBJ2-2,TRBV7-9,ASSVDRQNSYTGELF
TRBJ2-1,TRBV20-1,SAQTRTSGRGEQF
TRBJ1-5,TRBV5-6,ASSLWERSGNQPQH
TRBJ2-7,TRBV16,ASSQESPSGSSYEQY
TRBJ1-4,TRBV7-9,ASSTEGPNEKLF
TRBJ2-1,TRBV13,ASSLLHRSANYNEQF
TRBJ2-1,TRBV20-1,SARDAGKEQF
TRBJ2-2,TRBV12-5,ASGFSSTGELF
TRBJ2-5,TRBV18,ASSLRGSQETQY
TRBJ1-1,TRBV19,ASSTDRVDTEAF
TRBJ1-5,TRBV15,ATSRERRGNQPQH
TRBJ1-5,TRBV6-2/TRBV6-3,ASSRDPSANQPQH
TRBJ1-1,TRBV7-9,ASREEGTEAF
TRBJ1-5,TRBV20-1,SALPGWYQPQH
TRBJ2-5,TRBV9,ASSVGDWPSPRGVLQETQY
TRBJ2-1,TRBV3-1,ASSQEPGLAGGSEQF
TRBJ2-5,TRBV30,AWREDQETQY
TRBJ2-1,TRBV12-5,ASGFNTFSSYNEQF
TRBJ2-3,TRBV19,ASTTSGRTDTQY
TRBJ2-7,TRBV6-6,ASRLTGGRDEQY
TRBJ2-7,TRBV4-2,ASSRTPDRAPYEQY
TRBJ2-1,TRBV14,ASSQVDAGSYNEQF
TRBJ2-7,TRBV4-3,ASSQDSGVAYEQY
TRBJ2-7,TRBV2,ASSDRNSYEQY
TRBJ2-5,TRBV20-1,SATSGRGTGETQY
TRBJ2-2,TRBV9,ASSVETNTGELF
TRBJ2-1,TRBV23-1,ASAVPSDSGGFASSYNEQF
TRBJ2-7,TRBV16,ASSQSGQYYEQY
TRBJ1-6,TRBV5-5,ASRKAKSPLH
TRBJ1-2,TRBV20-1,SARDRVQTVYGYT
TRBJ2-6,TRBV9,ASSVGQTMDRAGANVLT
TRBJ2-7,TRBV20-1,SARESGLAGASEQY
TRBJ2-5,TRBV7-6,ASSLDKGLVETQY
TRBJ2-5,TRBV27,ASRDRGSKRKTQY